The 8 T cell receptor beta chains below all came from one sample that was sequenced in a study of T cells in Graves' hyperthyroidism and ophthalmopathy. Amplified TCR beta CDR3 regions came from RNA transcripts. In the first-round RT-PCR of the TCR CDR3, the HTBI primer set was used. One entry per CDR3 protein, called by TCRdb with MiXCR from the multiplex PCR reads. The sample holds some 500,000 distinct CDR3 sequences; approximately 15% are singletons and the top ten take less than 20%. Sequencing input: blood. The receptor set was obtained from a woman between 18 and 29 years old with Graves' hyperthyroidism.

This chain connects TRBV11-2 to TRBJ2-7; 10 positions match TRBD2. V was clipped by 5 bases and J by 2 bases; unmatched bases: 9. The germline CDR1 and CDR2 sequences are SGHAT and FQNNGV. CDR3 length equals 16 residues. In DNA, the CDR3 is TGTGCCAGCAGCCCGTCCGGACTAGCGGAAACCTACGAGCAGTACTTC. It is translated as CASSPSGLAETYEQYF.

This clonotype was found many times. The CDR3 spells CASSPTSSEQYF. CDR3 sequence (DNA): TGTGCCAGCTCACCAACTAGCTCCGAGCAGTACTTC. The rearrangement joins TRBV18 to TRBJ2-7, with D perhaps TRBD2 (6 bases). The CDR3 loop spans 12 amino acids. Trimming removed 2 bases at V and 6 bases at J, with 8 bases between. Germline CDR1 KGHSH, CDR2 LQKENI.

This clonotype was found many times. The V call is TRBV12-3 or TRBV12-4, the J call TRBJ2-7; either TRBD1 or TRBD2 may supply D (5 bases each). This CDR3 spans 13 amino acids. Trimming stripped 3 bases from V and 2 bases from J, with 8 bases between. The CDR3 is CASSFGTPYEQYF. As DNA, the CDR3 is TGTGCCAGCAGTTTCGGGACGCCCTACGAGCAGTACTTC.

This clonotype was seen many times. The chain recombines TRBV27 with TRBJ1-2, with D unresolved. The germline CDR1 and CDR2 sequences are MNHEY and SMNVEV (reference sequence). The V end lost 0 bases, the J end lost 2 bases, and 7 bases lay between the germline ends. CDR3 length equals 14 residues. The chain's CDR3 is CASSLSYGNYGYTF. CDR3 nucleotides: TGTGCCAGCAGTTTATCCTACGGAAACTATGGCTACACCTTC.

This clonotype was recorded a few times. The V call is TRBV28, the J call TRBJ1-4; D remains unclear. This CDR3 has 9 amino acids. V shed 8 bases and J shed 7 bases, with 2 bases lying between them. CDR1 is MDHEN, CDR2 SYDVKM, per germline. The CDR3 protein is CASGEKLFF. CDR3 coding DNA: TGTGCCAGCGGTGAAAAACTGTTTTTT.

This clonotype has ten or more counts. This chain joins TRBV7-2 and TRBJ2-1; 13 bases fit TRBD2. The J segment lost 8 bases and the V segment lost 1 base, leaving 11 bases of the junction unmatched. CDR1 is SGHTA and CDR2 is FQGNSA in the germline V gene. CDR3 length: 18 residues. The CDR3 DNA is TGTGCCAGCAGCTTAGATCGGACTAGCGGGAGTATTGTCGATGAGCAGTTCTTC. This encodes CASSLDRTSGSIVDEQFF. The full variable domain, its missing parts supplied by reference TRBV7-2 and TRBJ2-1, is GAGVSQSPSNKVTEKGKDVELRCDPISGHTALYWYRQSLGQGLEFLIYFQGNSAPDKSGLPSDRFSAERTGGSVSTLTIQRTQQEDSAVYLCASSLDRTSGSIVDEQFFGPGTRLTVL.

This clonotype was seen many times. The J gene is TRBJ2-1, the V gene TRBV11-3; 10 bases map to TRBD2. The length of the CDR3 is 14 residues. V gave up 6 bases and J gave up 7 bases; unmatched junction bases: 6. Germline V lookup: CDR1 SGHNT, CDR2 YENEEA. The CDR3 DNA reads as TGTGCCAGCAGAAAAGGACTAGCGGAAAATGAGCAGTTCTTC. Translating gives CASRKGLAENEQFF. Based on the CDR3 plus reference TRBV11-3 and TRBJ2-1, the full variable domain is EAGVVQSPRYKIIEKKQPVAFWCNPISGHNTLYWYLQNLGQGPELLIRYENEEAVDDSQLPKDRFSAERLKGVDSTLKIQPAELGDSAVYLCASRKGLAENEQFFGPGTRLTVL.

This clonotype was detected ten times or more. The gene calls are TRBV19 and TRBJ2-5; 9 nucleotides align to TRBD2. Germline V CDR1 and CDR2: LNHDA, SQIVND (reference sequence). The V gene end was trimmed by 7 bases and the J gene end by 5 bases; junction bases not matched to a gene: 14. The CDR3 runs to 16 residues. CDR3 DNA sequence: TGTGCCAGTAAAGATTTTTCAGCGGGAGGCCGGGAGACCCAGTACTTC. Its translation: CASKDFSAGGRETQYF.